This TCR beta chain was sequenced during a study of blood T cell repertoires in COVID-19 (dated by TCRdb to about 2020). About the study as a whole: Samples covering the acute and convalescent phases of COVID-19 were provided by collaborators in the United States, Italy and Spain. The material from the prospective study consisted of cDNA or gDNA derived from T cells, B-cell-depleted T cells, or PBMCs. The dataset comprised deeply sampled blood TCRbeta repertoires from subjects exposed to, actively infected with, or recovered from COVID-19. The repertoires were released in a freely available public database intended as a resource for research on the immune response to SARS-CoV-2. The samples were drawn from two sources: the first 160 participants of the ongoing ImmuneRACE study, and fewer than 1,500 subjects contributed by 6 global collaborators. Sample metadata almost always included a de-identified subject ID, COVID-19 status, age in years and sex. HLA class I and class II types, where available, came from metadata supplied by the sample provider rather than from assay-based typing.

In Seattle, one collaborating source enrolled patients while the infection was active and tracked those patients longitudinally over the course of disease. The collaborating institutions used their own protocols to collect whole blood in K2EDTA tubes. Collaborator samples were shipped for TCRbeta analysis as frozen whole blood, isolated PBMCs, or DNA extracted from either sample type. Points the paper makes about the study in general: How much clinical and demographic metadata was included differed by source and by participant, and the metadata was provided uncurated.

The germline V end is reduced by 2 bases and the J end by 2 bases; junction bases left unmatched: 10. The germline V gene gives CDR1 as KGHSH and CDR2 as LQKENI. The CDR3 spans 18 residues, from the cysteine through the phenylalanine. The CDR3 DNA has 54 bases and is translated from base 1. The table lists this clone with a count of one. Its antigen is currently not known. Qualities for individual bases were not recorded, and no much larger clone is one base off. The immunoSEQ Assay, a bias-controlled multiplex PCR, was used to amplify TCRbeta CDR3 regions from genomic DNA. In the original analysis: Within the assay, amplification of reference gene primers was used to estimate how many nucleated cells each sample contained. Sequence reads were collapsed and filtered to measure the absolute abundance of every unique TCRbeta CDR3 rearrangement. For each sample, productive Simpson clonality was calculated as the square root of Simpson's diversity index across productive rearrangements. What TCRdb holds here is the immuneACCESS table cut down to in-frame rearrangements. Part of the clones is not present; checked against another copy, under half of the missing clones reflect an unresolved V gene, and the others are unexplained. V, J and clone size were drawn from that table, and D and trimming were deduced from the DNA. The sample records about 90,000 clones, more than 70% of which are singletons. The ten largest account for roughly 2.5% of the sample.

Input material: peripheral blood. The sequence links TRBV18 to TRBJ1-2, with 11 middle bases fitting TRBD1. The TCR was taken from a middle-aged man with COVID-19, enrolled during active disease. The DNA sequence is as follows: TGTGCCAGCTCACCAACCTCGGACAGGGGGCGCGGGAACTATGGCTACACCTTC. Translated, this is CASSPTSDRGRGNYGYTF.